The rows below give T cell receptor beta chains drawn from one sample of a study of blood T cells in healthy people across ages. TCRdb processed the 5' RACE reads anew with MiXCR; each CDR3 protein has one entry. This table has over a million distinct CDR3 sequences, around 43% appearing once. Input material: blood. These receptors came from a woman aged 60-75 years in good health. Each CDR3 is given with its conserved first and last residue. A D gene is named only where the DNA matches it firmly. Where a row states a size, it is once, few, many or the class of an expanded clone; other rows omit it.

abundance	v_gene	d_gene	j_gene	CDR3nt	CDR3aa
many	TRBV21-1	NA	TRBJ2-7	TGTGCCAACTCGACCAGCGGGGCATTCTATGTGCAGTACTTC	CANSTSGAFYVQYF
few	TRBV27	NA	TRBJ2-3	TGTGCCAGCAGTTTCGGGTCCTCGGGGGCAGATACGCAGTATTTT	CASSFGSSGADTQYF
NA	TRBV19	TRBD2	TRBJ2-1	TGTGCCAGTAGTACCCTAGCGGGAAATGAGCAGTTCTTC	CASSTLAGNEQFF
NA	TRBV11-2	NA	TRBJ2-1	TGTGCCAGCAGGATACCAGGGAGAGGTCTGGGAGATGAGCAGTTCTTC	CASRIPGRGLGDEQFF
NA	TRBV15	TRBD1	TRBJ2-1	TGTGCCACCAGCACCGGACAGGGACGGCGTGAGCAGTTCTTC	CATSTGQGRREQFF
few	TRBV7-2	TRBD1	TRBJ1-2	TGTGCCAGCAGCTCCCGTCGCGAGGGGGCCTATGGCTACACCTTC	CASSSRREGAYGYTF
NA	TRBV7-6	TRBD1	TRBJ2-1	TGTGCCAGCAGCCTCCAGACAGGGGCGGGATACAATGAGCAGTTCTTC	CASSLQTGAGYNEQFF
NA	TRBV27	NA	TRBJ2-1	TGTGCCAGCAGTACGGCTGGACTAGGGGGCTCCTACAATGAGCAGTTCTTC	CASSTAGLGGSYNEQFF
NA	TRBV3-1	TRBD1	TRBJ2-1	TGTGCCAGCAGCCAAGATCGGACAGGGGGATGGTCCTACGAGCAGTTCTTC	CASSQDRTGGWSYEQFF
NA	TRBV5-1	NA	TRBJ2-1	TGCGCCAGCAGCTGGGACGGTAACTCCTACAATGAGCAGTTCTTC	CASSWDGNSYNEQFF
NA	TRBV5-1	TRBD1	TRBJ1-2	TGCGCCAGCAGCTTGGAGGGGGCTCAGGGCTACACCTTC	CASSLEGAQGYTF
NA	TRBV30	TRBD1	TRBJ1-2	TGTGCCTGGAGTAGGGACAGGGAATATGGCTACACCTTC	CAWSRDREYGYTF
NA	TRBV20-1	NA	TRBJ2-7	TGCAGTGCTAGAGATGCGAGGGAGACCTACGAGCAGTACTTC	CSARDARETYEQYF
NA	TRBV12-3/TRBV12-4	TRBD1	TRBJ1-5	TGTGCCAGCAGATACTCCGGGACAGAGAATCAGCCCCAGCATTTT	CASRYSGTENQPQHF
many	TRBV7-9	NA	TRBJ2-3	TGTGCCAGCAGCCCTAAAGGCCCAGATACGCAGTATTTT	CASSPKGPDTQYF
few	TRBV29-1	TRBD2	TRBJ2-3	TGCAGCGTTGGAGGGACTAGCGGGACCCGGGATACGCAGTATTTT	CSVGGTSGTRDTQYF
few	TRBV10-3	NA	TRBJ1-3	TGTGCCATCAGTGAGTCGACCATTCACTCTGGAAACACCATATATTTT	CAISESTIHSGNTIYF
NA	TRBV6-5	TRBD1	TRBJ2-5	TGTGCCAGCAGGACCGGGACAGGACAAGAGACCCAGTACTTC	CASRTGTGQETQYF
NA	TRBV27	NA	TRBJ1-2	TGTGCCAGCAGTCCTGGGGGCAGCAGCTATGGCTACACCTTC	CASSPGGSSYGYTF
NA	TRBV27	NA	TRBJ1-1	TGCGCCAGCAGTTTATCGGACCTGATGCGTGAAGCTTTCTTT	CASSLSDLMREAFF
NA	TRBV28	NA	TRBJ2-7	TGTGCCAGCAGTTTAACTCGGGGACTCTCCTACGAGCAGTACTTC	CASSLTRGLSYEQYF
NA	TRBV21-1	NA	TRBJ2-5	TGTGCCAGCAGCGCGGGACAGGGGTTATTGACCCAGTACTTC	CASSAGQGLLTQYF
NA	TRBV7-9	TRBD1	TRBJ2-1	TGTGCCAGCAGTCGGGACAGGGGGGTATTGTACAATGAGCAGTTCTTC	CASSRDRGVLYNEQFF
NA	TRBV9	NA	TRBJ2-7	TGTGCCAGCGTCAAAGCCCCGGTCGAGCAGTACTTC	CASVKAPVEQYF
NA	TRBV11-2	NA	TRBJ1-1	TGTGCCAGCAGCTTAAGGAGGGTGGTGGGCGGGGGCTCGGACACTGAAGCTTTCTTT	CASSLRRVVGGGSDTEAFF
few	TRBV9	TRBD2	TRBJ2-1	TGTGCCAGCAGCGCCACTCGGGGGGGAGGCCCCTCTAACAATGAGCAGTTCTTC	CASSATRGGGPSNNEQFF
NA	TRBV9	TRBD2	TRBJ2-3	TGTGCCAGCAGCTCAGGCGGGGGGCTGATAGGAGATACGCAGTATTTT	CASSSGGGLIGDTQYF
few	TRBV24-1	NA	TRBJ1-6	TGTGCCACCGGGCGTAGTCGATGGTATCAGCCCGATTCACCCCTCCACTTT	CATGRSRWYQPDSPLHF
NA	TRBV6-6	NA	TRBJ1-6	TGTGCCAGCAGTTACGGGGCAGGGTATAATTCACCCCTCCACTTT	CASSYGAGYNSPLHF
NA	TRBV20-1	NA	TRBJ2-1	TGCAGTGCTAACTCCGGATTAGCGGCCTCCTACAATGAGCAGTTCTTC	CSANSGLAASYNEQFF
NA	TRBV3-1	NA	TRBJ2-3	TGTGCCAGCAGCCAGATGTCTGTTAGGGATACGCAGTATTTT	CASSQMSVRDTQYF
NA	TRBV7-2	NA	TRBJ2-1	TGTGCCAGCAGCTTAGCCAAGGGGCGCGGTGAGCAGTTCTTC	CASSLAKGRGEQFF